What follows are 19 T cell receptor beta chains derived from one specimen sequenced in a study of T cells expressing NK-cell markers. TCRdb reprocessed the 5' RACE reads, with one entry per CDR3 protein and no DNA. This repertoire includes 140,000 to 150,000 distinct CDR3 sequences. Sequenced material: blood T cells: a sorted CD56 or NKG2C T cell subset, CD4+ or CD8+ T cells, or bulk PBMC T cells (not recorded which). Every receptor here comes from a man between 18 and 29 years old in good health.

The chain links TRBV2 to TRBJ1-2; checking the TCRdb D call of TRBD1 is not possible without DNA. CDR3 size: 16 residues. Germline assignment: CDR1 SNHLY and CDR2 FYNNEI. CDR3 protein: CASSVGPGQPFYGYTF.

This chain joins TRBV29-1 and TRBJ2-7; TCRdb's assignment of TRBD1 cannot be checked, as there is no DNA. The CDR3 contains 14 residues. Per the germline V gene, CDR1 is SQVTM and CDR2 is ANQGSEA. The CDR3 loop is CSVVGQGNSYEQYF.

CDR3 sequence: CSASSLAGSYNEQFF. The chain carries TRBV20-1 and TRBJ2-1; as DNA is missing, the TRBD2 call by TCRdb cannot be tested. The CDR3 length is 15 residues. In germline, CDR1 is DFQATT, CDR2 SNEGSKA (reference sequence).

The chain employs TRBV9 and TRBJ2-7; TCRdb picks TRBD2, but there is no DNA to check that call. The CDR3 has 14 amino acids. Germline CDR1 SGDLS, CDR2 YYNGEE. The CDR3 loop is CASSVDSGDYEQYF. Combining the CDR3 with reference TRBV9 and TRBJ2-7 gives the whole variable domain DSGVTQTPKHLITATGQRVTLRCSPRSGDLSVYWYQQSLDQGLQFLIQYYNGEERAKGNILERFSAQQFPDLHSELNLSSLELGDSALYFCASSVDSGDYEQYFGPGTRLTVT.

The chain links TRBV29-1 to TRBJ2-2. There are 15 residues in the CDR3. CDR1 is SQVTM, CDR2 ANQGSEA, per germline. CDR3 in amino acids: CSVEDWLDSAGELFF.

The rearrangement uses TRBV19 and TRBJ2-7; TCRdb reports TRBD2, a call that lacks DNA to check it against. There are 13 residues in the CDR3. In germline, CDR1 is LNHDA, CDR2 SQIVND (reference sequence). The CDR3 spells CASSAGPHYEQYF.

V gene TRBV18 combines with J gene TRBJ2-1. The CDR3 is 14 residues long. Germline V CDR1 and CDR2: KGHSH, LQKENI. The CDR3 here is CASSPVTTYNEQFF. Combining the CDR3 with reference TRBV18 and TRBJ2-1 gives the whole variable domain NAGVMQNPRHLVRRRGQEARLRCSPMKGHSHVYWYRQLPEEGLKFMVYLQKENIIDESGMPKERFSAEFPKEGPSILRIQQVVRGDSAAYFCASSPVTTYNEQFFGPGTRLTVL.

The V call is TRBV12-3 or TRBV12-4, the J call TRBJ1-1; the D call from TCRdb, TRBD1, cannot be confirmed without DNA. The CDR3 extends over 14 amino acids. The CDR3 reads CASEDRATNTEAFF.

This chain uses TRBV27 with TRBJ1-5. Germline V gene lookup returns CDR1 MNHEY and CDR2 SMNVEV (reference sequence). The CDR3 covers 15 residues. The CDR3 region is CASRSFGYSNQPQHF.

V and J are TRBV7-8 and TRBJ2-4; with no DNA, the TCRdb D assignment of TRBD1 cannot be verified. This CDR3 comprises 18 residues. Germline-derived CDR1 and CDR2 are SGHVS and FQNEAQ. This CDR3 is CASSLGPQGASFKNIQYF.

This sequence joins TRBV12-3 or TRBV12-4 and TRBJ1-6; no DNA is available, so the TRBD1 call from TCRdb remains unchecked. The CDR3 is 17 amino acids. Here the CDR3 reads CASSAGTASSYNSPLHF.

The chain joins TRBV30 to TRBJ2-1. The CDR3 totals 15 residues. Germline values: CDR1 GTSNPN, CDR2 SVGIG (reference sequence). CDR3 protein: CAWRASLGTYNEQFF.

The V and J genes are TRBV2 and TRBJ2-5; without DNA, the TCRdb call of TRBD2 cannot be checked. The CDR3 is made up of 17 amino acids. CDR1 and CDR2 from the germline V gene are SNHLY and FYNNEI. CDR3 loop: CASSNPQGLAYQETQYF.

The chain has TRBV3-1 and TRBJ2-7; as DNA is missing, the TRBD1 call by TCRdb cannot be tested. Germline V gene sequence: CDR1 LGHDT, CDR2 YNNKEL (reference sequence). The CDR3 has 14 residues. The CDR3 region is CASSQGGQAYEQYF.

This rearrangement joins TRBV3-1 to TRBJ1-1; as DNA is missing, the TRBD1 call by TCRdb cannot be tested. CDR3 size: 13 residues. Germline-derived CDR1 and CDR2 are LGHDT and YNNKEL (reference sequence). The CDR3 sequence is CASSQDSGLEAFF.

The chain carries TRBV7-8 and TRBJ2-7; TCRdb's D call of TRBD1 is untestable without DNA. CDR3 size: 17 residues. In germline, CDR1 is SGHVS, CDR2 FQNEAQ. CDR3 loop: CASSLPRQGSGTYEQYF.

The genes are TRBV30 and TRBJ2-1; without DNA, the TCRdb call of TRBD2 cannot be checked. Germline loops: CDR1 GTSNPN, CDR2 SVGIG (reference sequence). This CDR3 has 16 amino acids. CDR3 sequence: CAWLRNGLAGNNEQFF.

The chain employs TRBV7-9 and TRBJ2-7; the D gene TCRdb calls, TRBD1, cannot be checked with no DNA. Germline V lookup: CDR1 SEHNR, CDR2 FQNEAQ (reference sequence). The CDR3 loop spans 13 amino acids. This CDR3 is CASSFKGGYEQYF. The whole variable domain, filled in from reference TRBV7-9 and TRBJ2-7, reads DTGVSQNPRHKITKRGQNVTFRCDPISEHNRLYWYRQTLGQGPEFLTYFQNEAQLEKSRLLSDRFSAERPKGSFSTLEIQRTEQGDSAMYLCASSFKGGYEQYFGPGTRLTVT.

This chain links TRBV11-2 with TRBJ2-3; TCRdb names TRBD2, which stays unverified in the absence of DNA. From germline, CDR1 is SGHAT and CDR2 FQNNGV. The CDR3 runs 16 residues. The CDR3 spells CASSFRGRVVPDTQYF.